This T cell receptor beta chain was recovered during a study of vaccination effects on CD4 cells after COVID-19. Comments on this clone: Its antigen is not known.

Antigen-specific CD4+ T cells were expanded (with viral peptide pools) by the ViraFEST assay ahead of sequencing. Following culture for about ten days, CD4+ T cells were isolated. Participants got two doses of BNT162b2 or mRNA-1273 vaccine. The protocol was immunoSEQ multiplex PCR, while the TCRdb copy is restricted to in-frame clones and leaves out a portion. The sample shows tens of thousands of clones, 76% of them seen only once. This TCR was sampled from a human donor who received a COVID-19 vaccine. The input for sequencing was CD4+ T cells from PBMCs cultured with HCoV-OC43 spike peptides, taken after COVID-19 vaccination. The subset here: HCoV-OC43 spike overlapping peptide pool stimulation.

The chain's CDR3 is CASSSDGLNSPLHF. The CDR3 DNA sequence: TGTGCCAGCAGTTCGGACGGACTCAATTCACCCCTCCACTTT. V is TRBV7-3 and J is TRBJ1-6, with D unresolved. The CDR3 covers 14 residues. The V end was cut by 6 bases, the J end by 7 bases, with 13 bases between. Germline V CDR1 and CDR2: SGHTA, FQGTGA.